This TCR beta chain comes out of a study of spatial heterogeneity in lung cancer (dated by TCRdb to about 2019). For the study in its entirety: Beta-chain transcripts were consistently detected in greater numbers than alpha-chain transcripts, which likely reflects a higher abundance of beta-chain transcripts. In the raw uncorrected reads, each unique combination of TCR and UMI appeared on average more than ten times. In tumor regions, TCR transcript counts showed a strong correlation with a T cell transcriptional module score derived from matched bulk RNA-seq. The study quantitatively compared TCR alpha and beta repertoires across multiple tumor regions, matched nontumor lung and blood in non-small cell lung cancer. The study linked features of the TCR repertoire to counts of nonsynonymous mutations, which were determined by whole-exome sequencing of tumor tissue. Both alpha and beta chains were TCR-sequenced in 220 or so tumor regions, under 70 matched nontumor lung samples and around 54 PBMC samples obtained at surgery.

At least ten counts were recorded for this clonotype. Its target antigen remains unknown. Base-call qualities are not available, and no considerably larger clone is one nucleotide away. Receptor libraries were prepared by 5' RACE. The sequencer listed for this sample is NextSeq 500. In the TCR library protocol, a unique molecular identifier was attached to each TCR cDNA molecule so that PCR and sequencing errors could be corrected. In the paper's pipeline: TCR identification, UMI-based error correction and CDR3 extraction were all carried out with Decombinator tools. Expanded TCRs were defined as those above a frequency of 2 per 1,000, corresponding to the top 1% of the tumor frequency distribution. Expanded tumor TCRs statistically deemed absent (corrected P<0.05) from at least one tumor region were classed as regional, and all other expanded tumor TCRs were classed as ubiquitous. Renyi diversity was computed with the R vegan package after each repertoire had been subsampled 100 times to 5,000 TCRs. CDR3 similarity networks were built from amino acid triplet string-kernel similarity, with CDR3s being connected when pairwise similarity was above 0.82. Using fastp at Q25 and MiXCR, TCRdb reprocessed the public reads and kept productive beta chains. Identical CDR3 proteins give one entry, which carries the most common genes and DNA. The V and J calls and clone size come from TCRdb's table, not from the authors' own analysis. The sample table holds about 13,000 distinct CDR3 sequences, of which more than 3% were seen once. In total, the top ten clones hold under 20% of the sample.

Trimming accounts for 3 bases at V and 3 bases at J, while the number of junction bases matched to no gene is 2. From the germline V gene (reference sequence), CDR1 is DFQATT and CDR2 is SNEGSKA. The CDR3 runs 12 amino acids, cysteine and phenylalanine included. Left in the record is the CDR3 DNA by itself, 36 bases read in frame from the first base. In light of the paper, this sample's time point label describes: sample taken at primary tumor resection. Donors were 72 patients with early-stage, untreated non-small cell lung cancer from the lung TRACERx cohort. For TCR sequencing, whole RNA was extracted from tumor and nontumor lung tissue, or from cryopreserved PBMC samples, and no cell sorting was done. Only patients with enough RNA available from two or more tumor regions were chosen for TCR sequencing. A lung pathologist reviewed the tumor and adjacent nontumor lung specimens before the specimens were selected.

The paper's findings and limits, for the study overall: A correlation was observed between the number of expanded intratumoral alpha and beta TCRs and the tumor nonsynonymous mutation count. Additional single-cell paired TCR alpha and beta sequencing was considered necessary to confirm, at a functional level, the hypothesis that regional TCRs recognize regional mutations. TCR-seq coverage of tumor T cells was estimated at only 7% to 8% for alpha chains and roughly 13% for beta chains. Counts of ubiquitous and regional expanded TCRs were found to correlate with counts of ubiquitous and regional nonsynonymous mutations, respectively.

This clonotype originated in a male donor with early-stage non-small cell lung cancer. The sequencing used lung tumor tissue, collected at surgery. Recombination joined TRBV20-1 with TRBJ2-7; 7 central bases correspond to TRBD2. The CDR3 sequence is CSASPGGYEQYF. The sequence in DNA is TGCAGTGCTAGCCCGGGGGGCTACGAGCAGTACTTC.